Presented here are 5 T cell receptor beta chains from one specimen sequenced in a study of cytomegalovirus exposure and HLA in healthy donors. PCR amplification relied on 60 Vbeta primers (plus 13 Jbeta primers). Generated by immunoSEQ multiplex PCR, the TCRdb table keeps only in-frame clones and is missing some. The data show under 150,000 clones, about 80% seen once. The sample taken for sequencing was PBMCs. These TCRs come from a human donor in good health.

This clone occurred once. The genes are TRBV6-5 and TRBJ2-7, with D possibly TRBD2 on 5 matching bases. Germline V gene sequence: CDR1 MNHEY, CDR2 SVGAGI. The V and J ends lost 2 bases and 3 bases respectively, with 11 bases between them. There are 14 residues in the CDR3. CDR3 nucleotides: TGTGCCAGCAGTTACCAGGACTCCAACTACGAGCAGTACTTC. Its translation: CASSYQDSNYEQYF.

This clone has only a few counts. The chain couples TRBV6-1 to TRBJ1-6, with D possibly TRBD1 on 5 matching bases. The V end lost 1 base, the J end lost 7 bases, and 11 bases lay between the germline ends. Germline V CDR1 and CDR2: MNHNS, SASEGT. The length of the CDR3 is 15 residues. CDR3 nucleotides: TGTGCCAGCAGTGAAGTTATGGGGCTGAATTCACCCCTCCACTTT. It specifies CASSEVMGLNSPLHF.

The chain has TRBV7-9 and TRBJ2-3; D is undetermined. V was shortened by 6 bases and J by 0 bases, with 7 bases between the two germline ends. Germline values: CDR1 SEHNR, CDR2 FQNEAQ (reference sequence). The CDR3 covers 13 residues. CDR3 sequence (DNA): TGTGCCAGCAGACCCACTAGCACAGATACGCAGTATTTT. Translation gives CASRPTSTDTQYF.

The V gene is TRBV6-1, the J gene TRBJ1-1, with D tentatively TRBD1 (5 bases). Germline loops: CDR1 MNHNS, CDR2 SASEGT. CDR3 length: 11 residues. Between the trimmed V and J ends, which lost 5 bases and 11 bases, there was a span of 12 bases. The CDR3 is CASSLGHRAFF. The DNA of the CDR3 is TGTGCCAGCAGTTTAGGACATCGGGCTTTCTTT.

DNA of the CDR3: TGTGCCAGTAGTCCACGGACAATATACGAGCAGTACTTC. Its translation: CASSPRTIYEQYF. V is TRBV19 and J is TRBJ2-7, with D possibly matching TRBD1 (5 bases). V was shortened by 5 bases and J by 4 bases, with 12 bases between the two germline ends. The CDR3 spans 13 residues. Germline V gene sequence: CDR1 LNHDA, CDR2 SQIVND (reference sequence).